This T cell receptor (beta chain) originates from a study of blood T cell repertoires in COVID-19. Study overall: The study drew acute and convalescent COVID-19 samples from the United States, Italy and Spain. T cells, B-cell-depleted T cells, or PBMCs provided the cDNA or gDNA that served as material.

Produced via immunoSEQ multiplex PCR; TCRdb's table is partial and in-frame only. The profile shows some 200,000 clones, roughly 82% of them singletons. The table lists this clone with a count of one. V dropped 5 bases and J dropped 0 bases, with 14 bases sitting between them. Germline lookup yields CDR1 SNHLY and CDR2 FYNNEI. This CDR3 contains 16 residues. Clinical history reported by participants formed the basis on which cohorts were assigned. Cohort 3 recovered donors had two negative PCRs, clearance, or symptom resolution. Specimen: PBMCs or T cells enriched from blood (not recorded which). V gene TRBV2 combines with J gene TRBJ1-5; maybe TRBD1 (6 bases). This TCR derives from a man aged 35 to 55 who had recovered from COVID-19. CDR3 sequence reads: CASSPRDIHSNQPQHF. CDR3 in DNA: TGTGCCAGCAGTCCCCGGGACATCCATAGCAATCAGCCCCAGCATTTT.